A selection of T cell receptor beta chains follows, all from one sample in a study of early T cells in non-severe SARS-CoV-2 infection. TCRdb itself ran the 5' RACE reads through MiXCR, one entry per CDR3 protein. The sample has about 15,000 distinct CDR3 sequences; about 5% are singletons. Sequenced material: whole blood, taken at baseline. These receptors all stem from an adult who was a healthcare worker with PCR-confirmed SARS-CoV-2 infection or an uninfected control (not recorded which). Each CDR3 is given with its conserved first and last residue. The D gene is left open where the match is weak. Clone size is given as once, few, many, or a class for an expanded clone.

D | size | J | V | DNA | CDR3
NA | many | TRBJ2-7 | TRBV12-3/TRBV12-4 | TGTGCCAGTTGTGGGGTGGGCTACGAGCAGTACTTC | CASCGVGYEQYF
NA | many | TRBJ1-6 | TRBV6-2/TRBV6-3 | TGTGCCAGCACGGTGCCTAATTCACCCCTCCACTTT | CASTVPNSPLHF
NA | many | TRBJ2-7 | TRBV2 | TGTGCCAGCGTTCGGTCTGACTCCTACGAGCAGTACTTC | CASVRSDSYEQYF
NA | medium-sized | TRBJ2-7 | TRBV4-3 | TGCGCCAGCAGCCTGGCCGGGAGTGCGGGGTACGAGCAGTACTTC | CASSLAGSAGYEQYF
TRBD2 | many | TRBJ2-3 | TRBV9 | TGTGCCAGCAGCGACCCTCTTGCGGGGGGTAGTACAGATACGCAGTATTTT | CASSDPLAGGSTDTQYF
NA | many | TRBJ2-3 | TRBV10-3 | TGTGCCATCAGTGAGTCTCTCTCCACAGATACGCAGTATTTT | CAISESLSTDTQYF
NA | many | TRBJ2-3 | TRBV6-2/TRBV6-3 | TGTGCCAGCAGTTACGACGTACGTCAGAGGGCCAGCCGGGATACGCAGTATTTT | CASSYDVRQRASRDTQYF
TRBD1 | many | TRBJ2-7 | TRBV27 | TGTGCCAGCAGTAACTATTGGACAGGGGGAAAGGAGCAGTACTTC | CASSNYWTGGKEQYF
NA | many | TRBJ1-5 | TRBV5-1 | TGCGCCAGCTGCCCCGTAAGCAATCAGCCCCAGCATTTT | CASCPVSNQPQHF
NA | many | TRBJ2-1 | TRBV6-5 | TGTGCCAGCAGTTACACTCAGGGATACGAGCAGTTCTTC | CASSYTQGYEQFF